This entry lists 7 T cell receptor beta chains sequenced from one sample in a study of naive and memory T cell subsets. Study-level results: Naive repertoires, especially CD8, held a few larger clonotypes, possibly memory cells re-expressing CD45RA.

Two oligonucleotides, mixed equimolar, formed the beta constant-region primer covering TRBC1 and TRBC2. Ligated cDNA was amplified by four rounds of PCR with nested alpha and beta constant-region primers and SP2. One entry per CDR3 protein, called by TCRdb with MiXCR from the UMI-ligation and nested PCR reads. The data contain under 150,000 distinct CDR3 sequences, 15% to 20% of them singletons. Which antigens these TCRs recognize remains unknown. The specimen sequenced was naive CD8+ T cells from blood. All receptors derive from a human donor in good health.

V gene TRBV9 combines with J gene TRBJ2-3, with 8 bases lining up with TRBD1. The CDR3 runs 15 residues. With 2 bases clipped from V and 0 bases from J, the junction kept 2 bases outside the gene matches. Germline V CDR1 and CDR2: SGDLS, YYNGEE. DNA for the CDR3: TGTGCCAGCAGCGTTGACAGGGGAAGCACAGATACGCAGTATTTT. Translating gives CASSVDRGSTDTQYF.

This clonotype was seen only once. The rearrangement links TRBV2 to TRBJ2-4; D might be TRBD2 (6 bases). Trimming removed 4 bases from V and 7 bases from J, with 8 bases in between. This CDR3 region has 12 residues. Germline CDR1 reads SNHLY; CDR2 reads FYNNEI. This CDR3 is CASSVGGNIQYF. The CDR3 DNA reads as TGTGCCAGCAGTGTTGGGGGGAACATTCAGTACTTC. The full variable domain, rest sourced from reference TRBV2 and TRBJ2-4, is EPEVTQTPSHQVTQMGQEVILRCVPISNHLYFYWYRQILGQKVEFLVSFYNNEISEKSEIFDDQFSVERPDGSNFTLKIRSTKLEDSAMYFCASSVGGNIQYFGAGTRLSVL.

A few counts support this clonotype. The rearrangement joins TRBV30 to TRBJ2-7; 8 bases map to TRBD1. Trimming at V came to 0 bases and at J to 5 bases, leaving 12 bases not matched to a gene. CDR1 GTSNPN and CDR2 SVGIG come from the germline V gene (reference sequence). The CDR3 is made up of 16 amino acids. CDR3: CAWSVPLTGAVHEQYF. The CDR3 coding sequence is TGTGCCTGGAGTGTCCCCCTGACAGGGGCCGTGCACGAGCAGTACTTC.

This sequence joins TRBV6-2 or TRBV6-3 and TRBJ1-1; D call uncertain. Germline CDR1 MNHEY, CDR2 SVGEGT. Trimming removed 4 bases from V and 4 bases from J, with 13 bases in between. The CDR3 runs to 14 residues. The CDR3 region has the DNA TGTGCCAGCAGTTCCGGGCCCTTGTTCACTGAAGCTTTCTTT. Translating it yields CASSSGPLFTEAFF.

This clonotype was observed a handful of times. The CDR3 region has the DNA TGTGCCAGCAGGTCCACAGGGGGATTACGCACTGAAGCTTTCTTT. It encodes CASRSTGGLRTEAFF. The chain employs TRBV28 and TRBJ1-1; 8 nucleotides line up with TRBD1. Per the germline V gene, CDR1 is MDHEN and CDR2 is SYDVKM. This CDR3 contains 15 residues. V gave up 6 bases and J gave up 4 bases; unmatched junction bases: 10.

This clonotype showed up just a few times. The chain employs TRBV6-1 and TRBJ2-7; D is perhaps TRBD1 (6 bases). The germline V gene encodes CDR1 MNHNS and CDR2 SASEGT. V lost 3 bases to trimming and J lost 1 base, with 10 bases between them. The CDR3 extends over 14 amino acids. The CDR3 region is CASSEEQGSYEQYF. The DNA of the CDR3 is TGTGCCAGCAGTGAGGAACAGGGATCCTACGAGCAGTACTTC.

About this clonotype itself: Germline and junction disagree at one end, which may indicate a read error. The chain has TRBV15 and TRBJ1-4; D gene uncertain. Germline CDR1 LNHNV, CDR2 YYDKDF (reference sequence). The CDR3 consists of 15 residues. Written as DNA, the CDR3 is TGTGCCACCAGCAGAGTACTGCAGACTACTGAAAAACTGTTTTTT. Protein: CATSRVLQTTEKLFF.